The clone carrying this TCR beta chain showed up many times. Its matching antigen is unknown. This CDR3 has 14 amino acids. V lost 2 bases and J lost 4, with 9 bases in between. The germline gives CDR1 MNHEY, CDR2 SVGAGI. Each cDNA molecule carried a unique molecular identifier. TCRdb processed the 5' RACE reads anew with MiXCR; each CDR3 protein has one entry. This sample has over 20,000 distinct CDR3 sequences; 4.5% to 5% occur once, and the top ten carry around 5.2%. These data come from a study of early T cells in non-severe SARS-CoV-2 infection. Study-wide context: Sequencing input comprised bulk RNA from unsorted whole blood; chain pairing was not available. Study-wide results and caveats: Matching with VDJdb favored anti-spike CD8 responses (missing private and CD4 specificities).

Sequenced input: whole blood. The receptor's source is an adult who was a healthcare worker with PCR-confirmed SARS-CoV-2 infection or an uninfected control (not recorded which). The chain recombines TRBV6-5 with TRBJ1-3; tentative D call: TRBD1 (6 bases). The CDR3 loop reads CASSYGDKGNTIYF. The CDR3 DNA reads TGTGCCAGCAGTTACGGGGACAAAGGAAACACCATATATTTT.